This T cell receptor (beta chain) was profiled in a study of response to subunit inactivated influenza vaccine. TCRdb re-called the RT-PCR reads with MiXCR, one entry per CDR3 protein. The data show 500,000 to 550,000 distinct CDR3 sequences, with around 25% seen just once and under 3.5% held by the top ten. The CDR3 has 20 amino acids. J lost 10 bases, V lost 5 bases, and 25 bases had no gene match. Germline V gene lookup returns CDR1 SNHLY and CDR2 FYNNEI. These sequences were also reported in another study, on T cells expressing NK-cell markers. That report adds: What made the TCR beta cDNA was 5'RACE template switching with UMIs. Leadership of the CD3+CD56-NKG2C+ fraction also belonged to these clonotypes in four donors.

This chain joins TRBV2 and TRBJ2-1; TRBD2 aligns across 11 bases. This sequence was found in a man aged 45-60 years who received an inactivated influenza vaccine. Sequenced material: CD4+ T cells sorted from PBMCs, taken 11 to 12 days after vaccination. CDR3 loop: CASSRASGGLPRKGPSEQFF. Here the CDR3 DNA reads TGTGCCAGCAGTAGGGCTAGCGGGGGGCTCCCCCGGAAGGGGCCTTCCGAGCAGTTCTTC.